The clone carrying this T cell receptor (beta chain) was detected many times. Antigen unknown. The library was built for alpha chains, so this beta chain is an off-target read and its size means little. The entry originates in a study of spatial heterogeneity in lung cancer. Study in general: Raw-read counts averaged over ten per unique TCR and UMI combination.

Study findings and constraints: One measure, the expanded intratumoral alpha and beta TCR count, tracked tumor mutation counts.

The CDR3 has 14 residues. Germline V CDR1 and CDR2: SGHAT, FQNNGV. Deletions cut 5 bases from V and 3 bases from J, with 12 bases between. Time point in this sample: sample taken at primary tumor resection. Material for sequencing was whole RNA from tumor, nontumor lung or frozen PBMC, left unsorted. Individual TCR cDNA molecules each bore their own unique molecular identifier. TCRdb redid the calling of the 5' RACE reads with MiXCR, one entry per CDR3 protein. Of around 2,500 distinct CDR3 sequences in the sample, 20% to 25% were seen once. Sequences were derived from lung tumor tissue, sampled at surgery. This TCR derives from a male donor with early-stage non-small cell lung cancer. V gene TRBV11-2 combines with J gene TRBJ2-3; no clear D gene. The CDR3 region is CASSPPLNTDTQYF. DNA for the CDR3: TGTGCCAGCAGCCCCCCCCTAAATACAGATACGCAGTATTTT.